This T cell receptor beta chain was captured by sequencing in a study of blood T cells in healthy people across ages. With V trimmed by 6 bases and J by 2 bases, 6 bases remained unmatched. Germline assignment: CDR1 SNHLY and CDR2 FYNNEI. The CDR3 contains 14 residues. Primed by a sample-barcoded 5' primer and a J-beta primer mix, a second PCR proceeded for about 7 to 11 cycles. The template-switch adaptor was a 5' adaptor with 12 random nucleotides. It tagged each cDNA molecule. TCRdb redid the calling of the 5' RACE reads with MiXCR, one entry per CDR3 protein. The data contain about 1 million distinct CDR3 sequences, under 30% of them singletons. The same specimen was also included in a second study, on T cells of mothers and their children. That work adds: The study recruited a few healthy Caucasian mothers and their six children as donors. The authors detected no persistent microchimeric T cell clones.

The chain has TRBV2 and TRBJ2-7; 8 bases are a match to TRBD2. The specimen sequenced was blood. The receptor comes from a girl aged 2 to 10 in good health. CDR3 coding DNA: TGTGCCAGCAGGGGCGGGGGGTCTGCCTACGAGCAGTACTTC. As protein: CASRGGGSAYEQYF.